These T cell receptor beta chains were read from a single sample in a study of T cell responses to AZD1222 COVID-19 vaccine. Assay: immunoSEQ multiplex PCR; the TCRdb copy retains only in-frame clones and omits some. Of under 150,000 clones listed, roughly nine tenths were seen once; the top ten hold under 3.5%. The source was peripheral blood, collected on day 0 of AZD1222 vaccination. These receptor sequences come from an adult in good health. The CDR3 runs from the conserved cysteine through the conserved F or W. The D gene is left open where the match is weak. The size of a clone is reported for some rows only, either as once, few or many, or as a class for expanded clones.

clone_size | j_call | d_call | v_call | cdr3_nt | cdr3_aa
. | TRBJ2-2 | TRBD2 | TRBV7-2 | TGTGCCAGCAGAGCTGGAAGCGGGAGTACCGGGGAGCTGTTTTTT | CASRAGSGSTGELFF
. | TRBJ1-1 | . | TRBV27 | TGTGCCAGCAGTTTTAGGGGGGTTCGGATCTCGACCACTGAAGCTTTCTTT | CASSFRGVRISTTEAFF
. | TRBJ1-2 | TRBD1 | TRBV7-9 | TGTGCCAGCAGCCAATTGACAGGGCCTACCCGTGGCTACACCTTC | CASSQLTGPTRGYTF
. | TRBJ1-5 | . | TRBV3-1/TRBV3-2 | TGTGCCAGCAGCCAAGGACAGAGTAGCAATCAGCCCCAGCATTTT | CASSQGQSSNQPQHF
. | TRBJ2-7 | TRBD2 | TRBV5-1 | TGCGCCAGCAGCTTGGAAATAGCTAGCGGAGCCTACGAGCAGTACTTC | CASSLEIASGAYEQYF
. | TRBJ2-3 | TRBD2 | TRBV5-1 | TGCGCCAGCAGCTTGGCCACGGGAGGGGGGACAGATACGCAGTATTTT | CASSLATGGGTDTQYF
. | TRBJ2-1 | . | TRBV9 | TGTGCCAGCAGCCCCCACTTTGGCGAGCAGTTCTTC | CASSPHFGEQFF
. | TRBJ2-1 | . | TRBV5-1 | TGCGCCAGCAGTATTGCATTTCAGAGGTACAATGAGCAGTTCTTC | CASSIAFQRYNEQFF
. | TRBJ2-1 | TRBD2 | TRBV24-1 | TGTGCCACCAGTGCCTGGGGGGGCGGGAGGCCCCTTACCTACAATGAGCAGTTCTTC | CATSAWGGGRPLTYNEQFF
once | TRBJ1-2 | . | TRBV3-1/TRBV3-2 | TGTGCCAGCAGCCCGTTCCGGGGGCTGTTTTACTATGGCTACACCTTC | CASSPFRGLFYYGYTF
. | TRBJ2-1 | . | TRBV7-9 | TGTGCCAGCAGCCCCCGTCACAATGAGCAGTTCTTC | CASSPRHNEQFF
. | TRBJ1-6 | . | TRBV2 | TGTGCCAGCAGTGCGGAGAGGAATTCACCCCTCCACTTT | CASSAERNSPLHF
. | TRBJ2-3 | TRBD2 | TRBV7-3 | TGTGCCAGCAGCTCTAGCGGTAGCACAGATACGCAGTATTTT | CASSSSGSTDTQYF
once | TRBJ1-3 | . | TRBV19 | TGTGCCAGTAGCGACAACTCTGGAAACACCATATATTTT | CASSDNSGNTIYF
. | TRBJ1-5 | . | TRBV7-2 | TGTGCCAGCAGCTTAGACAGGGATCAGCCCCAGCATTTT | CASSLDRDQPQHF
. | TRBJ2-1 | . | TRBV29-1 | TGCAGCGCCACCTTTTTATTAGGGGCGGGTGAGCAGTTCTTC | CSATFLLGAGEQFF
. | TRBJ2-3 | TRBD2 | TRBV30 | TGTGCCTGGAGTTTAGCGGGAAAGGGCCCAGATACGCAGTATTTT | CAWSLAGKGPDTQYF
. | TRBJ2-3 | . | TRBV19 | TGTGCCAGTAGTATCGGGGGGACACGGGATACGCAGTATTTT | CASSIGGTRDTQYF
. | TRBJ1-2 | TRBD1 | TRBV5-4 | TGTGCCAGCAGTCTGGACAGGGGAAGCTACACCTTC | CASSLDRGSYTF
. | TRBJ2-7 | TRBD1 | TRBV30 | TGTGCCTGGACCGAAATAGGGGACAGGGGTATTAAGGAAGCCTACGAGCAGTACTTC | CAWTEIGDRGIKEAYEQYF
. | TRBJ2-7 | . | TRBV12-3/TRBV12-4 | TGTGCCAGCAGTCCCCACTACGGGCAACAGTACTTC | CASSPHYGQQYF
. | TRBJ1-3 | . | TRBV12-5 | TGTGCTAGTGGTTTGGTAGCCTGGACTACATACTCTGGAAACACCATATATTTT | CASGLVAWTTYSGNTIYF
. | TRBJ1-3 | . | TRBV6-2/TRBV6-3 | TGTGCCAGCAGTTACTTCGAGGGGACCTCTGGAAACACCATATATTTT | CASSYFEGTSGNTIYF
. | TRBJ1-2 | . | TRBV4-1 | TGCGCCAGCAGACAAGATGGCGACAGACTCTATGGCTACACCTTC | CASRQDGDRLYGYTF
. | TRBJ1-3 | . | TRBV7-9 | TGTGCCAGCAGCCTACGGGGCGGAGACACCATATATTTT | CASSLRGGDTIYF
. | TRBJ1-1 | . | TRBV11-1 | TGTGCCAGCAGCCCCCGAACCACAGGGTTTGCTTTCTTT | CASSPRTTGFAFF
. | TRBJ1-4 | . | TRBV10-3 | TGTGCCACCCAGACAGGATATAATGAAAAACTGTTTTTT | CATQTGYNEKLFF
few | TRBJ1-5 | . | TRBV5-5 | TGTGCCAGCAGCTTGGAGGGACTGAGCAATCAGCCCCAGCATTTT | CASSLEGLSNQPQHF
. | TRBJ2-1 | TRBD2 | TRBV10-1 | TGCGCCAGCAGTGGGTCCTGGACTAGCGGGAGAATCTATGAGCAGTTCTTC | CASSGSWTSGRIYEQFF
. | TRBJ1-2 | . | TRBV2 | TGTGCCAGCAGTGAAGGGCCGCGCTATGGCTACACCTTC | CASSEGPRYGYTF
. | TRBJ1-2 | . | TRBV7-9 | TGTGCCAGCAGCCCCGCGGGCGGGGGCGCCTATGGCTACACCTTC | CASSPAGGGAYGYTF
. | TRBJ1-2 | TRBD1 | TRBV20-1 | TGCAGTGCTAGTGGGACAGGGGGAACGGGCTACACCTTC | CSASGTGGTGYTF
. | TRBJ1-1 | . | TRBV12-3/TRBV12-4 | TGTGCCAGCATAGGGACGGGGAACACTGAAGCTTTCTTT | CASIGTGNTEAFF
. | TRBJ1-5 | . | TRBV5-5 | TGTGCCAGCAGCTCAGGGACACCAAATAGCAATCAGCCCCAGCATTTT | CASSSGTPNSNQPQHF
few | TRBJ2-7 | . | TRBV5-1 | TGCGCCAGCAGCTTGGAGGGCGAGCAGTACTTC | CASSLEGEQYF
. | TRBJ1-3 | TRBD1 | TRBV18 | TGTGCCAGCTCTCCTAGACAGGGGACTGGAAACACCATATATTTT | CASSPRQGTGNTIYF
. | TRBJ1-1 | . | TRBV27 | TGTGCCAGCCGGGGCGCCTGGAACACTGAAGCTTTCTTT | CASRGAWNTEAFF
. | TRBJ2-1 | . | TRBV7-2 | TGTGCCAGCAGCCGGAACAATGAGCAGTTCTTC | CASSRNNEQFF
. | TRBJ2-7 | TRBD2 | TRBV5-4 | TGTGCCAGCAGCCGGGGAGGACTAGCGGGAGTACGCTACGAGCAGTACTTC | CASSRGGLAGVRYEQYF
. | TRBJ2-5 | . | TRBV9 | TGTGCCAGCAGCGTAGTGAAGGGTAGGGAGACCCAGTACTTC | CASSVVKGRETQYF
. | TRBJ2-3 | TRBD2 | TRBV6-4 | TGTGCCAGCAGTGACTCTAGCGGGAGGGCAGATACGCAGTATTTT | CASSDSSGRADTQYF
. | TRBJ1-1 | . | TRBV30 | TGTGCCTTCCACCTACAGAACACTGAAGCTTTCTTT | CAFHLQNTEAFF
. | TRBJ1-1 | . | TRBV5-1 | TGCGCCAGCAGGAGGGTTGCAGACTCGAACACTGAAGCTTTCTTT | CASRRVADSNTEAFF
. | TRBJ1-1 | . | TRBV5-4 | TGTGCCAGCAGCTGGAAGAACACTGAAGCTTTCTTT | CASSWKNTEAFF
. | TRBJ2-7 | TRBD2 | TRBV5-4 | TGTGCCAGCAGCCGTAGCGGGAGTCCCTACGAGCAGTACTTC | CASSRSGSPYEQYF
. | TRBJ2-7 | . | TRBV5-6 | TGTGCCAGCAGCCGGGATTGGGACGGCGAGCAGTACTTC | CASSRDWDGEQYF
. | TRBJ2-7 | . | TRBV19 | TGTGCCAGTAGGGGAAGGGCCACTTTTGAGCAGTACTTC | CASRGRATFEQYF
. | TRBJ1-5 | TRBD1 | TRBV6-5 | TGTGCCAGCAGAAGGACAGGTCGCAATCAGCCCCAGCATTTT | CASRRTGRNQPQHF
. | TRBJ2-1 | TRBD2 | TRBV6-4 | TGTGCCAGCAGCAAGCGGGAGGGGGGTTACAATGAGCAGTTCTTC | CASSKREGGYNEQFF
. | TRBJ1-2 | TRBD1 | TRBV19 | TGTGCCAGTAGTCCCACGGGACAGTCGATCTATGGCTACACCTTC | CASSPTGQSIYGYTF
. | TRBJ2-7 | TRBD2 | TRBV6-2/TRBV6-3 | TGTGCCAGCAGTTGGCTTTTAGCGGGAGCCGAGCAGTACTTC | CASSWLLAGAEQYF
. | TRBJ1-5 | TRBD1 | TRBV19 | TGTGCCAGTAGTATTAGCCCCCCGGGACAGGGGTTTCAGCCCCAGCATTTT | CASSISPPGQGFQPQHF
. | TRBJ2-5 | TRBD2 | TRBV15 | TGTGCCACCAGCAGAGACAAACTAGCGGGCATACAAGAGACCCAGTACTTC | CATSRDKLAGIQETQYF
. | TRBJ2-3 | . | TRBV5-1 | TGCGCCAGCAGCTTGACTAGGTGGGCAGATACGCAGTATTTT | CASSLTRWADTQYF